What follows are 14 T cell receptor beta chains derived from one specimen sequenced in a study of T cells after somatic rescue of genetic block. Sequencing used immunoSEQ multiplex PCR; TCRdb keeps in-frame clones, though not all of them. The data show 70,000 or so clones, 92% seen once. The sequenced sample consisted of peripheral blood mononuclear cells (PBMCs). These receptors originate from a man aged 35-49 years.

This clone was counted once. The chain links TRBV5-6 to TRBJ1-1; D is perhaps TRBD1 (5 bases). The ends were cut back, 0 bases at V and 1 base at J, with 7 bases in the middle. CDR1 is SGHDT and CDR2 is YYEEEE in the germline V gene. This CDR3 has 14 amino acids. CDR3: CASSLGQTNTEAFF. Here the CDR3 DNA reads TGTGCCAGCAGCTTGGGACAGACGAACACTGAAGCTTTCTTT.

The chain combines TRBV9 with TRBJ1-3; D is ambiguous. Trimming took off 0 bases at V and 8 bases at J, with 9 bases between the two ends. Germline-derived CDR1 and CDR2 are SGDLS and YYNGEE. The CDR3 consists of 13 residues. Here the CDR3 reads CASSVGSGDTIYF. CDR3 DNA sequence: TGTGCCAGCAGCGTAGGCTCGGGAGACACCATATATTTT.

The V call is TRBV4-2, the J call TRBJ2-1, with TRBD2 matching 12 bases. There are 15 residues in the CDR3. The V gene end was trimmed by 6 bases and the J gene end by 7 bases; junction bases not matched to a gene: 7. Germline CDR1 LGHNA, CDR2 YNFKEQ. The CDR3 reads CASRHTGTSGNEQFF. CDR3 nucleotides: TGTGCCAGCAGACATACCGGGACTAGCGGGAATGAGCAGTTCTTC.

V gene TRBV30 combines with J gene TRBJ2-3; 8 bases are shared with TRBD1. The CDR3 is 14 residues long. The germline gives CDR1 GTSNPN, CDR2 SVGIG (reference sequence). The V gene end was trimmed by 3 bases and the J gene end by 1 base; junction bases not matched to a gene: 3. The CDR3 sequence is CAWRPGQGTDTQYF. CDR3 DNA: TGTGCCTGGAGGCCGGGACAGGGCACAGATACGCAGTATTTT.

CDR3 DNA sequence: TGTGCCAGCACCGGACAGCACTCTGGGGCCAACGTCCTGACTTTC. Translation gives CASTGQHSGANVLTF. The chain carries TRBV25-1 and TRBJ2-6; D may be TRBD1 (6 bases). This CDR3 is built from 15 residues. Germline assignment: CDR1 MGHDK and CDR2 SYGVNS. Trimming shortened V by 7 bases and J by 0 bases, and 10 bases separated the two germline ends.

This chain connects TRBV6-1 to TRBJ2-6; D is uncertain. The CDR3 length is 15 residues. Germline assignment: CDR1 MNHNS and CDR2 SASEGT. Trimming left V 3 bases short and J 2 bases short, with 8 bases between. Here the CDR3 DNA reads TGTGCCAGCAGTGACGGAGCTACTGGGGCCAACGTCCTGACTTTC. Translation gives CASSDGATGANVLTF.

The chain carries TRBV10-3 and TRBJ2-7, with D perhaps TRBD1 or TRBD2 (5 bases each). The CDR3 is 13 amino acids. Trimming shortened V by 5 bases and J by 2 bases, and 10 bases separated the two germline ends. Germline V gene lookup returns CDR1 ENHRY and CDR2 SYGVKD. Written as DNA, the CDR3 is TGTGCCATCAGTCGGGACGGCACCTACGAGCAGTACTTC. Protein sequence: CAISRDGTYEQYF.

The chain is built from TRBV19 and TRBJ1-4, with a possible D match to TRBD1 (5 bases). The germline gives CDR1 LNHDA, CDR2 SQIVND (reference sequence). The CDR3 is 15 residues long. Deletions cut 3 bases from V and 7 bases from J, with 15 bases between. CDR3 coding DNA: TGTGCCAGTAGTATCAGAGGCAGGGCTTCTGAAAAACTGTTTTTT. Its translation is CASSIRGRASEKLFF.

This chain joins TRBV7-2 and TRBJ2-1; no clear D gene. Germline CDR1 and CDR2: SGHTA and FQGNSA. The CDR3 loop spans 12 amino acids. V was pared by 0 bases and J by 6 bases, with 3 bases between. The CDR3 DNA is TGTGCCAGCAGCTTAGCCGCCAATGAGCAGTTCTTC. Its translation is CASSLAANEQFF.

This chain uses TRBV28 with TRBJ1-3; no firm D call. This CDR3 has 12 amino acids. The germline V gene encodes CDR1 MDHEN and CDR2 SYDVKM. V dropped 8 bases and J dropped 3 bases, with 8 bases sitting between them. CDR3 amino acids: CASRLNGNTIYF. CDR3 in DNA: TGTGCCAGCCGGCTAAATGGAAACACCATATATTTT.

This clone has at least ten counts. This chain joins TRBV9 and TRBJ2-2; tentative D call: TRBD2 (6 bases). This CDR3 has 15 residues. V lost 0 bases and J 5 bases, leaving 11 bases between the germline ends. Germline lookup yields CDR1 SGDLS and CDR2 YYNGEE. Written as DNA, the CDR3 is TGTGCCAGCAGCGTAGACGGGAGTGAAACCGGGGAGCTGTTTTTT. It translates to CASSVDGSETGELFF. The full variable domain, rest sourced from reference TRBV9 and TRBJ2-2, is DSGVTQTPKHLITATGQRVTLRCSPRSGDLSVYWYQQSLDQGLQFLIQYYNGEERAKGNILERFSAQQFPDLHSELNLSSLELGDSALYFCASSVDGSETGELFFGEGSRLTVL.

CDR3 DNA: TGTGCCAGCAGGGAACTAGAGTTCGCAGATACGCAGTATTTT. It yields the protein CASRELEFADTQYF. The chain combines TRBV27 with TRBJ2-3; D perhaps matches TRBD2 (5 bases). V lost 6 bases to trimming and J lost 4 bases, with 14 bases between them. Germline lookup yields CDR1 MNHEY and CDR2 SMNVEV (reference sequence). The CDR3 loop spans 14 amino acids.

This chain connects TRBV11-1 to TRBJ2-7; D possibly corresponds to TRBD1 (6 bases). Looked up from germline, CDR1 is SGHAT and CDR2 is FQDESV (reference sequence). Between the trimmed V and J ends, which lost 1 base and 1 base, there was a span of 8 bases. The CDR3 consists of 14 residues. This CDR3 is CASSLEGVSYEQYF. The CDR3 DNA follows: TGTGCCAGCAGCTTAGAGGGGGTATCCTACGAGCAGTACTTC. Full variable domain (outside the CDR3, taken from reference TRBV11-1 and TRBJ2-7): EAEVAQSPRYKITEKSQAVAFWCDPISGHATLYWYRQILGQGPELLVQFQDESVVDDSQLPKDRFSAERLKGVDSTLKIQPAELGDSAMYLCASSLEGVSYEQYFGPGTRLTVT.

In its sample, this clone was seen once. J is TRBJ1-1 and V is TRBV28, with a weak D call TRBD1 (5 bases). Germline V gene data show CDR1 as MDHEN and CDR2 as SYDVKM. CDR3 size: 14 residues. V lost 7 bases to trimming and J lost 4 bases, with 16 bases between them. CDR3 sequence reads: CASIPDGGVTEAFF. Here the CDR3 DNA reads TGTGCCAGCATCCCTGACGGAGGGGTCACTGAAGCTTTCTTT.